This is a list of T cell receptor beta chains from one sample in a study of CD8 T cells in Susac syndrome. MiXCR, run by TCRdb on the immunoSEQ multiplex PCR reads, gives a single entry per CDR3 protein. Among 100,000 to 150,000 distinct CDR3 sequences listed, around 94% were seen once. Material: CD4+ T cells from PBMCs. These receptors originate from a human donor in good health. The CDR3 runs from the conserved cysteine through the conserved F or W. The D gene is left open where the match is weak. Clone sizes are given selectively: once, few, many, or a class where the clone is expanded.

. TRBJ1-1 . TRBV9 TGTGCCAGCAGCGCGGACAGCTTGAACACTGAAGCTTTCTTT CASSADSLNTEAFF
once TRBJ2-1 TRBD2 TRBV4-3 TGCGCCAGCAGCCAAGCTCAAGAGGGACTAGCGGGACTTAATGAGCAGTTCTTC CASSQAQEGLAGLNEQFF
. TRBJ1-2 . TRBV12-3/TRBV12-4 TGTGCCAGCAGTTTGGGGACTGGGGGCTACACCTTC CASSLGTGGYTF
few TRBJ2-5 . TRBV29-1 TGCAGCGTTGTGGGCTACTCAAGGGGGGAGACCCAGTACTTC CSVVGYSRGETQYF
once TRBJ2-5 TRBD1 TRBV25-1 TGTGCCAGCAGTGTAGGGGGCGCGGAGACCCAGTACTTC CASSVGGAETQYF
few TRBJ2-3 . TRBV7-2 TGTGCCAGCAGCTTAGCGGGGAGCACAGATACGCAGTATTTT CASSLAGSTDTQYF
. TRBJ1-1 TRBD1 TRBV12-3/TRBV12-4 TGTGCCAGCAGTTTAACGGACAGGGAGGGCAACCAAGCTTTCTTT CASSLTDREGNQAFF
. TRBJ2-5 . TRBV5-4 TGTGCCAGCAGCCCACGGCTTGGCGCGGAGACCCAGTACTTC CASSPRLGAETQYF
. TRBJ1-1 . TRBV11-2 TGTGCCAGCAGGGGGACTTCCTACACTGAAGCTTTCTTT CASRGTSYTEAFF
. TRBJ2-7 TRBD1 TRBV6-5 TGTGCCAGCAGTTCTACAGGGGTTAGGGAGCAGTACTTC CASSSTGVREQYF
. TRBJ2-3 TRBD2 TRBV18 TGTGCCAGCTCACCCTCTGCGGGAGGGTACGATACGCAGTATTTT CASSPSAGGYDTQYF
. TRBJ2-5 . TRBV7-8 TGTGCCAGCAGCTTAGCCTCGAGGCGGCAAGAGACCCAGTACTTC CASSLASRRQETQYF
. TRBJ2-7 . TRBV29-1 TGCAGCGTTGCAGACGGAACCTACGAGCAGTACTTC CSVADGTYEQYF
. TRBJ2-1 TRBD2 TRBV30 TGTGCTCACCTCTCCGGGACTAGCGTCCTCAATGAGCAGTTCTTC CAHLSGTSVLNEQFF
. TRBJ2-1 TRBD1 TRBV18 TGTGCCAGCTCAGAATCGACAGGGGGAACCTACAATGAGCAGTTCTTC CASSESTGGTYNEQFF
once TRBJ1-1 . TRBV18 TGTGCCAGCTCACCAAACGGGGGCGCGGGCAACACTGAAGCTTTCTTT CASSPNGGAGNTEAFF
. TRBJ2-1 . TRBV5-1 TGCGCCAGCAGCTTTAGGCAGCCTTCCTACAATGAGCAGTTCTTC CASSFRQPSYNEQFF
. TRBJ2-7 . TRBV25-1 TGTGCCAGCAGTCGGGGTTACGAGCAGTACTTC CASSRGYEQYF
. TRBJ1-2 . TRBV20-1 TGCAGTGCCCCTCCCCCTCTCGGGGGATCTCCATCCCCATACTATGGCTACACCTTC CSAPPPLGGSPSPYYGYTF
. TRBJ1-5 . TRBV5-1 TGCGCCAGCAGCTCGGGGGCAGGGAGCCATCAGCCCCAGCATTTT CASSSGAGSHQPQHF
. TRBJ2-5 . TRBV29-1 TGCAGCGTTGTGGACAGCCAAGAGACCCAGTACTTC CSVVDSQETQYF
. TRBJ2-7 TRBD2 TRBV6-1 TGTGCCAGCGGGCTGGGACTAGCGGAATACGAGCAGTACTTC CASGLGLAEYEQYF
. TRBJ1-5 . TRBV7-9 TGTGCCAGCAGCGGAGGGAACCGAGATCAGCCCCAGCATTTT CASSGGNRDQPQHF
. TRBJ2-7 . TRBV10-2 TGCGCCAGCAGTGAGTTCAAGCGGAGCTCCTACGAGCAGTACTTC CASSEFKRSSYEQYF
once TRBJ2-1 TRBD1 TRBV29-1 TGCAGCGTTTACCTTTCGGGACAGTTCTACAATGAGCAGTTCTTC CSVYLSGQFYNEQFF
. TRBJ2-5 . TRBV7-9 TGTGCCAGCAGCTGGTACCAAGAGACCCAGTACTTC CASSWYQETQYF
. TRBJ2-1 TRBD2 TRBV7-2 TGTGCCAGCAGCTTACAGTTAGCGGGGGGGGGAGAGCAGTTCTTC CASSLQLAGGGEQFF
. TRBJ2-4 . TRBV5-1 TGCGCCAGCAGCCCGTCGCAGTTGGCCAAAAACATTCAGTACTTC CASSPSQLAKNIQYF
. TRBJ2-1 TRBD2 TRBV4-2 TGTGCCAGCAGCCAAGGACTAGCGGGAAACTACAATGAGCAGTTCTTC CASSQGLAGNYNEQFF
once TRBJ1-1 . TRBV6-5 TGTGCCAGCAGCCTCCGGGACAAAGTTGGCGCTTTCTTT CASSLRDKVGAFF
. TRBJ2-5 . TRBV9 TGTGCCAGCAGCGTAGCGGCAACCCAAGAGACCCAGTACTTC CASSVAATQETQYF
. TRBJ1-5 TRBD1 TRBV10-3 TGTGCCATCCGGGACAGGGACAATCAGCCCCAGCATTTT CAIRDRDNQPQHF
. TRBJ2-4 . TRBV20-1 TGCAGTGCTCCGGCCCATGGAAAAAACATTCAGTACTTC CSAPAHGKNIQYF
. TRBJ1-5 . TRBV14 TGTGCCAGCAGTCCCGGGGGCACCCGCAATCAGCCCCAGCATTTT CASSPGGTRNQPQHF
. TRBJ1-2 TRBD1 TRBV12-3/TRBV12-4 TGTGCCAGCAGTGATGACAGGGGAACCTTATATGGCTACACCTTC CASSDDRGTLYGYTF
. TRBJ2-7 TRBD1 TRBV19 TGTGCCAGTAGTAAAACCCGGACAGGGGCCTACGAGCAGTACTTC CASSKTRTGAYEQYF
. TRBJ2-3 . TRBV5-1 TGCGCCAGCAGCTTGAGCACAGCACAATATACGCAGTATTTT CASSLSTAQYTQYF
. TRBJ2-1 . TRBV7-9 TGTGCCAGCAGCTTAGTTGGGCGGAATGAGCAGTTCTTC CASSLVGRNEQFF
. TRBJ2-3 TRBD2 TRBV5-1 TGCGCCAGCAGCCCAGGACTAGCGGGAAGCACAGATACGCAGTATTTT CASSPGLAGSTDTQYF
. TRBJ2-1 TRBD2 TRBV27 TGTGCCAGCAGTTTCCAGGGGTTTCTAGCGGGGGATCAGTTCTTC CASSFQGFLAGDQFF
. TRBJ1-2 TRBD1 TRBV2 TGTGCCAGCAGGACAGGGAGGGACTATGGCTACACCTTC CASRTGRDYGYTF
. TRBJ1-2 . TRBV20-1 TGCAGTGCTAGAGACCTCCGGGGCATCTATGGCTACACCTTC CSARDLRGIYGYTF
once TRBJ2-5 TRBD1 TRBV6-2/TRBV6-3 TGTGCCAGCAGTGGGACAGAAGAGACCCAGTACTTC CASSGTEETQYF
. TRBJ2-2 TRBD2 TRBV7-8 TGTGCCAGCAGCTTGAGGACTAGCGGTTACACCGGGGAGCTGTTTTTT CASSLRTSGYTGELFF
. TRBJ1-1 TRBD1 TRBV4-2 TGTGCCAGCAGCGAAAGGACAGGGTCTACTGAAGCTTTCTTT CASSERTGSTEAFF
. TRBJ2-1 TRBD2 TRBV14 TGTGCCAGCAGTCCTAGCGGGAGTCTCAGCTCCTACAATGAGCAGTTCTTC CASSPSGSLSSYNEQFF
once TRBJ2-7 . TRBV7-8 TGTGCCAGCAGCTCGTCCCTGGAAGGCGAGCAGTACTTC CASSSSLEGEQYF
once TRBJ2-2 . TRBV5-1 TGCGCCAGCAGCTTACGAAACGGGGAGCTGTTTTTT CASSLRNGELFF
. TRBJ2-1 . TRBV2 TGTGCCAGCAAATCGAGCTATACCTCTAGCTCCTACAATGAGCAGTTCTTC CASKSSYTSSSYNEQFF
once TRBJ1-4 . TRBV18 TGTGCCAGCTCACCGCAGGTTCGGGAAAAACTGTTTTTT CASSPQVREKLFF
. TRBJ1-5 . TRBV12-3/TRBV12-4 TGTGCCAGCATCGGAGGGGCCACATGGGGTCAGCCCCAGCATTTT CASIGGATWGQPQHF
. TRBJ2-2 . TRBV30 TGTGCCTGGAGTGTACGAGTGGGCGGCGGGGAGCTGTTTTTT CAWSVRVGGGELFF
. TRBJ1-1 . TRBV20-1 TGCAGTGCTAGGGTCCACTCAGGGAAGACTGAAGTTTTCTTT CSARVHSGKTEVFF
. TRBJ2-2 . TRBV3-1 TGTGCCAGCAGCCAAGGCAGAAACACCGGGGAGCTGTTTTTT CASSQGRNTGELFF
. TRBJ2-5 TRBD2 TRBV9 TGTGCCAGCAGCCCCGGGACTAACCAAGAGACCCAGTACTTC CASSPGTNQETQYF
. TRBJ2-1 . TRBV4-3 TGCGCCAGCAGCCCCACCCAGGCCCGAGAGCAGTTCTTC CASSPTQAREQFF
once TRBJ2-7 TRBD1 TRBV15 TGTGCCACCAGCCTAGGGGGCCCCTACGAGCAGTACTTC CATSLGGPYEQYF
. TRBJ1-3 . TRBV20-1 TGCAGTGCTAGAGTTGCTGGAAACACCATATATTTT CSARVAGNTIYF